This entry concerns a single TCR beta chain. This sample is part of a study of blood T cell repertoires in COVID-19. Study as a whole: PBMCs, B-cell-depleted T cells, or T cells were the source of the cDNA or gDNA that made up the material.

From germline, CDR1 is MNHEY and CDR2 SMNVEV (reference sequence). The CDR3 has 14 residues. The V gene lost 3 bases and the J gene lost 1 base, with 10 bases spanning the gap. Per the study methods: Nucleated cell number was recorded as an estimate derived from reference gene primer amplification. TCRdb's copy holds only in-frame clones and misses some; the assay was immunoSEQ multiplex PCR. The V and J calls and the clone size are those of that table, but D and trimming were determined from the DNA. The sample records about 63,000 clones, 80% to 90% being singletons. What was sequenced was PBMCs or T cells enriched from blood (not recorded which). The chain uses TRBV27 and TRBJ2-7; TRBD2 might be the D (6 bases). The TCR comes from a woman aged 40 to 50 with acute COVID-19. CDR3 DNA sequence: TGTGCCAGCAGTTTTGCGGGACCTTCCTACGAGCAGTACTTC. This translates into CASSFAGPSYEQYF.